What follows are 3 T cell receptor beta chains derived from one specimen sequenced in a study of a mutant IDH1 vaccine in newly diagnosed glioma. Assay: immunoSEQ multiplex PCR; the TCRdb copy retains only in-frame clones and omits some. The repertoire holds about 88,000 clones, with more than 65% as singletons. Time point in this sample: baseline, week 1 (first vaccination visit). Documented treatment: pre-vaccination baseline after standard-of-care therapy. The sample was PBMCs, taken from a glioma patient treated with radiotherapy, temozolomide or both. These receptors were taken from a man aged 35 to 55 with glioma. Some clones in this sample may be carry-over from other donors' samples.

This chain joins TRBV5-4 and TRBJ2-7, with D perhaps matching TRBD1 (7 bases). The CDR3 runs 17 residues. V was trimmed by 4 bases and J by 2 bases, leaving 22 bases between them. Looked up from germline, CDR1 is SGHNT and CDR2 is YYREEE (reference sequence). DNA for the CDR3: TGTGCCAGCAGCCTGCCTCAGGGGGGCAACGATGCCTACGAGCAGTACTTC. Translating gives CASSLPQGGNDAYEQYF.

The chain recombines TRBV6-5 with TRBJ1-2, with 7 bases that match TRBD1. V was pared by 6 bases and J by 7 bases, with 11 bases of the junction left unmatched. Germline V gives CDR1 MNHEY, CDR2 SVGAGI. The CDR3 has 14 amino acids. CDR3 bases: TGTGCCAGCAGGGGGGACAGCGGCACAGGTGGCTACACCTTC. This codes for CASRGDSGTGGYTF.

This chain connects TRBV27 to TRBJ2-7; TRBD1 matches 7 bases. Per germline, CDR1 MNHEY and CDR2 SMNVEV (reference sequence). CDR3 length: 16 amino acids. The V segment lost 4 bases and the J segment 2 bases; nucleotides outside the gene matches: 11. The CDR3: CASSSQGQARTYEQYF. CDR3 nucleotide sequence: TGTGCCAGCAGTTCCCAAGGACAGGCCAGGACCTACGAGCAGTACTTC.